Here is one T cell receptor beta chain with its context. The source of the sample is a study of blood T cell repertoires in COVID-19. The overall study: Both acute and convalescent COVID-19 samples were obtained from the United States, Italy and Spain. From T cells, B-cell-depleted T cells, or PBMCs came the material, which was cDNA or gDNA.

Original processing notes: Reference gene primer amplification gave nucleated cell count estimates. The protocol was immunoSEQ multiplex PCR, while the TCRdb copy is restricted to in-frame clones and leaves out a portion. For V, J and clone size, that table is used; D and trimming come from the DNA. Here the sample spans approximately 430,000 clones, roughly 88% being singletons. The specimen sequenced was peripheral blood. The receptor's source is a woman in her twenties or thirties with active or convalescent COVID-19.

The CDR3 bases are TGTGCCAGCAGTGACTCGATGTCGGGGAACTATGGCTACACCTTC. This codes for CASSDSMSGNYGYTF. The V call is TRBV6-4, the J call TRBJ1-2, with D uncertain. CDR3 size: 15 residues. CDR1 MRHNA and CDR2 SNTAGT come from the germline V gene. V dropped 0 bases and J dropped 2 bases, with 10 bases sitting between them.